A single TCR beta chain is shown here with its context. What it recognizes is unknown. Libraries were prepared by immunoSEQ multiplex PCR; TCRdb keeps only in-frame clonotypes and omits some of them. This table has approximately 18,000 clones, roughly 87% appearing once. The data derive from a study of PD-1 blockade in classical Hodgkin lymphoma. Study details: Nivolumab dosing for patients was 3 mg/kg, administered intravenously every 2 weeks. Study results and caveats: At C4D1, TCR diversity had climbed significantly for CD4+ cells, though not for CD8+ cells. Patients newly diagnosed and complete responders had comparable baseline diversity. Patients starting nivolumab under 1 year after ASCT were excluded.

The CDR3 runs 16 residues. The ends lost 5 bases at V and 6 bases at J; junction bases unmatched: 15. Germline V gene data show CDR1 as MDHEN and CDR2 as SYDVKM. All patients relapsed after autologous stem cell transplantation, and brentuximab vedotin exposure varied. The sample here was peripheral blood mononuclear cells (PBMCs), taken before the second cycle of nivolumab. This sequence was found in a human donor with classical Hodgkin lymphoma. The gene calls are TRBV28 and TRBJ2-7; 8 bases match TRBD2. CDR3 DNA: TGTGCCAGCAGTCTGAAACTACCGGGACTAGAACGCGAGCAGTACTTC. This sequence encodes CASSLKLPGLEREQYF.